The text below deals with one T cell receptor (beta chain). This sample stems from a study of shared T cell receptors in the human thymus. V lost 5 bases, J lost 7 bases, and 20 bases stayed unmatched. The CDR3 runs to 18 residues. Germline CDR1 is LNHDA and CDR2 is SQIVND (reference sequence). TCRdb's table, derived via immunoSEQ multiplex PCR, lists solely in-frame clones and lacks some. The data show about 730,000 clones, approximately 83% seen once. These data also featured in a second study, about human thymus T cells. From that study: Healthy Finnish infants undergoing corrective surgery for congenital heart defects were the donors. Surgeons resected thymus tissue during corrective heart surgery. Thymic and blood repertoires appeared to display a bias in their usage of V and J genes. Related research reported highly overlapping thymic repertoires among unrelated individuals.

The TCR sequence derives from a girl less than two years old with a congenital heart defect. The specimen sequenced was thymocytes. The J gene is TRBJ2-1, the V gene TRBV19, with 7 bases fitting TRBD1. CDR3 in amino acids: CASSPRWARDSAVNEQFF. The CDR3 DNA reads as TGTGCCAGTAGTCCACGGTGGGCTCGGGACAGTGCAGTGAATGAGCAGTTCTTC. The variable domain in full, completed from reference TRBV19 and TRBJ2-1, reads DGGITQSPKYLFRKEGQNVTLSCEQNLNHDAMYWYRQDPGQGLRLIYYSQIVNDFQKGDIAEGYSVSREKKESFPLTVTSAQKNPTAFYLCASSPRWARDSAVNEQFFGPGTRLTVL.